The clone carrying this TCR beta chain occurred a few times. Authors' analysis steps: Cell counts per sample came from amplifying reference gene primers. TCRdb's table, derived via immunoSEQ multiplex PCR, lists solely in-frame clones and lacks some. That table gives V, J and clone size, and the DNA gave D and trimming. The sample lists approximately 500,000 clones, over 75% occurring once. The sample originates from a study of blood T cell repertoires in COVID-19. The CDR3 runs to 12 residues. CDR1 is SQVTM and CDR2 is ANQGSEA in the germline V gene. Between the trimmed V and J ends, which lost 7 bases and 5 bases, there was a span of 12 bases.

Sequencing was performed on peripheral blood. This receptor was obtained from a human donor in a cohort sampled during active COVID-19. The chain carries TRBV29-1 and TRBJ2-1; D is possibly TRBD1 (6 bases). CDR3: CSGGQGNNEQFF. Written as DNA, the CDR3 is TGCAGCGGGGGGCAGGGTAACAATGAGCAGTTCTTC.